This TCR beta chain was documented in a study of regulatory T cells in long-lasting Graves disease. This sample's time point: persistent/refractory GD, antithyroid drugs over 5 years with positive TRAb. The TCR library was prepared using RNA isolated from PBMCs. The CDR3 length is 17 residues. Trimming stripped 2 bases from V and 0 bases from J, with 14 bases between. CDR1 is SGHAT, CDR2 FQDESV, per germline (reference sequence). The authors built TCR beta libraries using iRepertoire HTBI primers and Arm-PCR of CDR3 regions. As originally analysed: Looking across samples, the authors found some 67 TRBV and 12 to 15 TRBJ segments. In TCRdb, the multiplex PCR reads were re-called with MiXCR into one record per CDR3 protein. V and J calls and clone size were set by TCRdb, not the authors. The table records hundreds of thousands of distinct CDR3 sequences, 15% to 20% of them present only once. Study outcomes and limitations: Owing to a sample size that was small, accuracy may have been reduced.

This clonotype was seen repeatedly, ten times or more. The antigen is undetermined. Sequences were derived from peripheral blood mononuclear cells (PBMCs), sampled when the disease was refractory, from a patient treated with antithyroid drugs. The clonotype comes from a female donor with Graves disease. The rearrangement joins TRBV11-1 to TRBJ1-3, with D possibly being TRBD1 (6 bases). CDR3 loop: CASSLTDGDISGNTIYF. DNA for the CDR3: TGTGCCAGCAGCTTAACGGATGGGGACATCTCTGGAAACACCATATATTTT.